Listed below are T cell receptor beta chains from one sample, sequenced in a study of cytomegalovirus exposure and HLA in healthy donors. TCRdb's table, derived via immunoSEQ multiplex PCR, lists solely in-frame clones and lacks some. The table has approximately 180,000 clones, roughly 83% seen once; the top ten hold more than 1.4%. The specimen sequenced was PBMCs. These receptors were obtained from a woman younger than 35 in good health and CMV-seronegative. The CDR3 runs from the conserved cysteine through the conserved F or W. Each record gives: clone size, J gene, V gene, D gene, CDR3 protein, CDR3 DNA. A D gene is named only where the DNA matches it firmly. The size field is filled for only some rows; it gives once, few, many or a size class.

>once|TRBJ2-6|TRBV13|.
CASSGEGVGANVLTF
TGTGCCAGCAGCGGGGAAGGGGTCGGGGCCAACGTCCTGACTTTC
>.|TRBJ1-5|TRBV4-2|TRBD1
CASSQAGQENNQPQHF
TGTGCCAGCAGCCAAGCGGGACAGGAGAACAATCAGCCCCAGCATTTT
>.|TRBJ1-2|TRBV9|TRBD1
CASSAQGGEGYTF
TGTGCCAGCAGCGCCCAGGGGGGAGAAGGCTACACCTTC
>.|TRBJ1-1|TRBV18|.
CASYISEGSLEAFF
TGTGCCAGCTATATATCCGAAGGGAGCTTAGAAGCTTTCTTT
>.|TRBJ2-2|TRBV13|TRBD1
CASSPRTGGFTGELFF
TGTGCCAGCAGCCCCAGGACAGGGGGCTTCACCGGGGAGCTGTTTTTT
>.|TRBJ2-2|TRBV5-4|.
CASSLDRLYTGELFF
TGTGCCAGCAGCTTGGACAGGTTGTACACCGGGGAGCTGTTTTTT
>.|TRBJ1-2|TRBV5-1|.
CASSLGQGIGGYTF
TGCGCCAGCAGCTTGGGTCAGGGCATCGGCGGCTACACCTTC
>.|TRBJ2-3|TRBV27|.
CASSSTKTTDTQYF
TGTGCCAGCAGTTCTACGAAAACCACAGATACGCAGTATTTT
>.|TRBJ2-7|TRBV6-5|TRBD1
CASSHKDRNYEQYF
TGTGCCAGCAGTCATAAGGACAGGAACTACGAGCAGTACTTC
>once|TRBJ1-2|TRBV5-5|.
CASSETVLANYGYTF
TGTGCCAGCAGCGAGACAGTACTCGCTAACTATGGCTACACCTTC
>.|TRBJ2-1|TRBV19|.
CASSGELNEQFF
TGTGCCAGTAGTGGGGAGTTAAATGAGCAGTTCTTC
>.|TRBJ1-2|TRBV28|TRBD1
CASSSAGTGGFGYTF
TGTGCCAGCAGTTCAGCCGGGACAGGGGGCTTTGGCTACACCTTC
>.|TRBJ2-7|TRBV10-3|.
CAISESRPGKFYEQYF
TGTGCCATCAGTGAGTCGAGGCCCGGCAAATTCTACGAGCAGTACTTC
>.|TRBJ2-1|TRBV5-1|TRBD2
CASSLSASSGVYNEQFF
TGCGCCAGCAGCTTGTCGGCTTCTAGCGGGGTCTACAATGAGCAGTTCTTC
>.|TRBJ2-1|TRBV5-1|.
CASSFFQYNEQFF
TGCGCCAGCAGCTTTTTCCAGTACAATGAGCAGTTCTTC
>.|TRBJ1-1|TRBV11-2|.
CASSGRGSHRAFF
TGTGCCAGCAGCGGTAGAGGCAGCCACCGAGCTTTCTTT
>.|TRBJ2-2|TRBV6-5|TRBD2
CASRKAGRPTGELFF
TGTGCCAGTAGGAAAGCGGGACGCCCTACCGGGGAGCTGTTTTTT
>.|TRBJ1-3|TRBV29-1|.
CSVDQGGNTIYF
TGCAGCGTTGACCAGGGTGGAAACACCATATATTTT
>.|TRBJ2-3|TRBV9|.
CASSAVLGAGIPDTQYF
TGTGCCAGCAGCGCGGTGCTTGGGGCGGGGATACCAGATACGCAGTATTTT
>.|TRBJ1-1|TRBV19|TRBD1
CASSITPGTVEAFF
TGTGCCAGTAGTATTACGCCTGGGACAGTTGAAGCTTTCTTT
>.|TRBJ1-2|TRBV2|.
CASPRQASSYGYTF
TGTGCCAGTCCACGACAGGCTAGCTCGTATGGCTACACCTTC
>.|TRBJ1-2|TRBV2|.
CASIGGSFYGYTF
TGTGCCAGCATCGGGGGGTCCTTCTATGGCTACACCTTC